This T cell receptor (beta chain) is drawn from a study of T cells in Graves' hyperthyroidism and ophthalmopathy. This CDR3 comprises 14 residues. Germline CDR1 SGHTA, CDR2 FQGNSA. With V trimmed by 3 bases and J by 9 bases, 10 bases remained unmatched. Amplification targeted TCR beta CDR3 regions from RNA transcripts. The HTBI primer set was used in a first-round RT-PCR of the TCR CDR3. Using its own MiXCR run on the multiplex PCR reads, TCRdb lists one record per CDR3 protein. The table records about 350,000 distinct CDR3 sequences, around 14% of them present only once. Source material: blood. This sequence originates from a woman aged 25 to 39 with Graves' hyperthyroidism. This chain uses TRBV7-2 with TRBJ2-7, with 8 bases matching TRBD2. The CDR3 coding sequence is TGTGCCAGCAGCTTCACGGGAGGGCAAGTGGGGCAGTACTTC. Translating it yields CASSFTGGQVGQYF.